This TCR beta chain was captured by sequencing in a study of cytomegalovirus exposure and HLA in healthy donors (dated by TCRdb to 2016 to 2017). About the full investigation: According to an earlier analysis of 587 of the donors, about 190 million T cells yielded approximately 120 million unique TCR beta sequences and less than 300 Gb of sequence data. An early release covering roughly 600 HLA-typed donors comprised 250 to 350 gigabases of sequencing data and tens of millions of unique TCR sequences. Among the roughly 430 genotyped donors, around 81% belonged to the genetic ancestry cluster associated with self-reported Caucasian donors. The study aimed to test whether signatures of past pathogen exposure could be identified by cataloging public T cell receptors. Using immunosequencing, the study profiled T cell repertoires from around 670 subjects and related those repertoires to cytomegalovirus serostatus. Besides the first cohort of 666 subjects, a separate validation cohort made up of 120 different subjects was used. To predict cytomegalovirus infection status, the study brought together high-throughput TCR immunosequencing, statistical association of individual TCRs with disease status, and machine learning. To study patterns of TCR occurrence, a later analysis re-analyzed previously published TCR beta repertoires from hundreds of donors and added high-resolution HLA genotyping. Rather than using new phenotypic data, the later analysis identified candidate immune exposures from TCR beta sequences and from how often those sequences occurred across donors. To decide whether each TCR beta V gene segment behaved as functional or pseudogenic, an earlier analysis of some 600 of the donors relied on high-throughput TCR beta sequencing. Donor age, sex, ethnicity and CMV serostatus were compiled together with the repertoire data. In a later genetic analysis, genome-wide SNP genotypes for about three fifths of the roughly 670 donors were used, and that subset was treated as a discovery cohort. All discovery cohort repertoires had been generated using a single sequencing platform. HLA typing covered class I and class II loci at four-digit resolution. Typing coverage varied by locus: about 629-630 donors for A, B, C, DRB1 and DQB1; more than 500 for DQA1; about 590 for DPA1; about 450 for DPB1. A few DR-DQ haplotypes were treated as single units for association and clustering because of strong linkage in the cohort. Across approximately 400 genotyped donors of the cohort, an average of about 240,000 unique TCR beta nucleotide sequences per donor were sequenced, and around 20% of those sequences were non-productive.

In regard to this clone: Its antigen remains unidentified. Base-call qualities are not available, and no considerably larger clone is one nucleotide away.

There are 15 amino acids in the CDR3, from cysteine to phenylalanine inclusive. The retained sequence is limited to the CDR3, 45 bases, with the frame set at the first base. Via the germline V gene, CDR1 is SGHVS and CDR2 FNYEAQ. Trimming takes 5 bases off V and 3 bases off J; junction bases not matched to a gene: 5. Receptors were amplified or captured by the immunoSEQ multiplex PCR assay. For the multiplex PCR, a mixture combining 60 forward primers for TCR Vbeta segments and 13 reverse primers for TCR Jbeta segments was used. A multiplex PCR assay on genomic DNA amplified the CDR3 region of rearranged TCR beta genes. On the Illumina HiSeq System, the amplified TCR beta libraries were sequenced as 87-base-pair reads. The authors' analysis ran thus. A later analysis tallied 75 million to 95 million unique TCR beta chains across the approximately 670 repertoires, and about 12 million of those chains were shared by two or more donors. A nearest-neighbor algorithm error-corrected the raw reads and collapsed the reads into unique sequences, merging closely related sequences to remove PCR and sequencing errors. To assign V, D and J gene segments, CDR3 sequences were aligned to IMGT reference sequences. For a sequence to be retained, at least a six-nucleotide match to both a V gene segment and a J gene segment was required. A rearrangement was called productive if the CDR3 had no stop codons and remained in frame with V and J, and every other rearrangement was called non-productive. CDR3 was defined by IMGT convention, running from the second conserved V-encoded cysteine to the conserved J-encoded phenylalanine. In an earlier analysis of some 550 of the donors, sequences lacking an unambiguous match to a single V gene segment were excluded. In an earlier analysis of several hundred of the donors, V segments were called functional above 56.7% productive rearrangements and were called segregating when the between-donor standard deviation exceeded 5%. To diagnose cytomegalovirus status from the catalog of TCR beta chain sequences, a statistical classification framework was built. In a later analysis, V and J genes were assigned by comparing TCR nucleotide sequences against IMGT/GENE-DB human TR gene sequences. Using the TCRdist pipeline, a later analysis assigned CDR3 sequences along with most-parsimonious VDJ recombination scenarios. In a later analysis, every TCR beta chain was defined by the combination of its CDR3 amino acid sequence and its V-gene family, and reads without a unique V-gene family were dropped. To address suspected cross-contamination and a sequencing artifact, a later analysis removed under 600 highly shared, low-generation-probability nucleotide sequences. In a later analysis, a clonal expansion index for each public chain was calculated from normalized within-repertoire ranks of inferred template counts. In a later analysis, generation probabilities were computed using a VDJ recombination model fitted to out-of-frame rearrangements, and the results were checked against IGoR. In a later analysis, TCR-TCR, TCR-HLA and TCR-CMV co-occurrence was scored with hypergeometric tests, and a repertoire-size bias correction was applied to TCR pairs. In a later analysis, false discovery rates were estimated by permuting HLA or CMV assignments 20 times. A later analysis grouped co-occurring TCRs with DBSCAN, adding TCRdist sequence similarity when clustering within HLA-allele-positive subsets. Co-occurrence clustering excluded repertoires with fewer than 30,000 or more than 120,000 public chains, plus five with anomalous nucleotide sharing. TCRdb obtained this table from immuneACCESS and retained in-frame rearrangements with V and J assigned. These tables miss some clones; where compared with another copy, unresolved V genes account for less than half of the shortfall, and the remainder is unexplained. V, J and clone size are taken as reported in that table, and D and trimming were inferred from the DNA itself. Within this sample are 200,000 to 250,000 clones, with approximately 82% of them counted one time only. Jointly, the top ten make up 0.55% to 0.7% of the sample.

The cohort was made up of around 720 healthy bone marrow donors. Cohort members were all nominally healthy when sampled, although unrecorded immune exposures were likely present. The donor tested CMV seronegative, placing the donor among the approximately 400 seronegative members of the cohort. Each donor provided a peripheral blood sample, and peripheral blood mononuclear cells were used for TCR beta sequencing. Genomic DNA extraction from the blood cell samples was performed with the Qiagen DNeasy Blood Extraction Kit. The paper as a whole reports these results and caveats: In a later analysis, several top co-occurrence clusters were reported to appear linked to parvovirus B19, influenza, CMV and Epstein-Barr virus. Presence/absence analyses assumed roughly uniform sequencing depth across donors, an assumption that may not hold. The study listed 150 to 200 TCR beta chains as associated with cytomegalovirus. Some IMGT-functional V segments, including TRBV6-2 and TRBV6-3, could not be told apart with the 87-base-pair reads, so those segments were excluded. The sequencing pipeline was judged likely to have produced a cluster of highly shared sequence variants as a technical artifact. Specific HLA alleles were associated with 16,951 TCR beta sequences at a false discovery rate of 0.05 in a later analysis. In a later analysis, HLA-associated TCR beta chains were found to be more clonally expanded and to have lower generation probabilities than equally common non-associated chains. Most TCR sequences were observed very rarely across donors, whereas some public TCRs were present in many individuals. Only TCR beta chains were sequenced in this cohort, and the absence of alpha or paired-chain data limited detectable features. Because counts were too low, under 20 rarely observed V segments, including chromosome 9 orphons, were left out of the earlier analysis of a few hundred of the donors. It was suggested by the authors that the approach could potentially be generalized to other disease states and immunological phenotypes. For the cohort, immune exposure information was limited to CMV serostatus. Correlated functional status among segregating V segments might reflect linkage disequilibrium, but an unknown experimental factor could not be ruled out. In a later genetic analysis, a missense DCLRE1C variant was associated with V-gene and J-gene trimming of TCR beta chains, and the association was replicated in an independent cohort. A further reported finding was that TCR beta sequences accurately predicted the HLA-A and HLA-B alleles for most subjects in the first cohort. In both the original and validation cohorts, the classifier was reported to diagnose cytomegalovirus status with high specificity and sensitivity. Most CMV-associated TCR beta chains appeared to be HLA-restricted in a later analysis, and the HLA associations seemed to be driven largely by CMV exposure. A later analysis found that TCR association rates varied across HLA loci, with DRB1 alleles showing the most associated TCRs and HLA-C alleles the fewest. In vitro tests confirmed that a few of the cytomegalovirus-associated TCR beta chains recognize cytomegalovirus antigens. An earlier analysis of several hundred of the donors showed that most TCR beta V segments appeared in productive rearrangements either about 87% or about 30% of the time, which broadly matched IMGT annotations. Because HLA typing was missing for some donors at each locus, association tests included only the typed subset. According to a later genetic analysis, donors in an Asian-associated ancestry cluster had fewer N-insertions in productive TCRs than the approximately 630-donor mean. Strong co-occurrence of HLA alleles, especially DR and DQ, made assigning TCR associations to individual alleles difficult.

The source of this sequence is a woman between 35 and 50 years old in good health and CMV-seronegative. The receptor chain draws on TRBV7-6 and TRBJ2-5; 11 bases in the middle match TRBD2. Sequenced material: PBMCs. The CDR3 protein sequence reads: CASSASGLAEETQYF. Here is the DNA: TGTGCCAGCAGCGCCTCGGGACTAGCGGAAGAGACCCAGTACTTC.